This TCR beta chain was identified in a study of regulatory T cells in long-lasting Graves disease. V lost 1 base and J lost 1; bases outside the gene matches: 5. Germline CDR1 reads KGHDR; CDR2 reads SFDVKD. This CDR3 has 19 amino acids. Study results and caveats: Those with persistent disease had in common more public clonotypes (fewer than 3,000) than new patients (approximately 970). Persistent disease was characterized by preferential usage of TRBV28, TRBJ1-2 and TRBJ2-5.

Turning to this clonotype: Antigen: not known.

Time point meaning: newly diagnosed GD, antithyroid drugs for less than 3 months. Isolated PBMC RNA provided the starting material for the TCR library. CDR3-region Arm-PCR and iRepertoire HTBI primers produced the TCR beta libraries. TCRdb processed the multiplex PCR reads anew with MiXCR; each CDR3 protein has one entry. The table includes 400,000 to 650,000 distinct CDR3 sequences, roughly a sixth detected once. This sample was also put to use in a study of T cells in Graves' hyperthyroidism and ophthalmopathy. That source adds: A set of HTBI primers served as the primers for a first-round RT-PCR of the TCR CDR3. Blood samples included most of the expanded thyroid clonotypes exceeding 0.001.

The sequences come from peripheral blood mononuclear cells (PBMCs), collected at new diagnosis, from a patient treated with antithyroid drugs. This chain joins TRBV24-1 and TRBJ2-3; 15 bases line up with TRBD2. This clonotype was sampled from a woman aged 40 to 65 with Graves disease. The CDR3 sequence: CATSDFPRTSGGGTDTQYF. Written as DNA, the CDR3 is TGTGCCACCAGTGATTTTCCAAGGACTAGCGGGGGGGGCACAGATACGCAGTATTTT.